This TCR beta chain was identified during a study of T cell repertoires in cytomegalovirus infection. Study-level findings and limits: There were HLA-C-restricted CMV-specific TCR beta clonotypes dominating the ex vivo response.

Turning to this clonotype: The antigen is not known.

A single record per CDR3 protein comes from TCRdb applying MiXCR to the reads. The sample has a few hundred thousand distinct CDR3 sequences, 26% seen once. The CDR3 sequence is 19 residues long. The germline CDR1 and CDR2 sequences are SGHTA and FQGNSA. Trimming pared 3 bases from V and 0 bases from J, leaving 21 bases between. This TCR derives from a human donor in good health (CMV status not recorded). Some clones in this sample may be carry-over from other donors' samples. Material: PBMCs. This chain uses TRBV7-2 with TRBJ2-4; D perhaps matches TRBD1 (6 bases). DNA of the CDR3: TGTGCCAGCAGCTTGAGATGGGACACACTGAATTTAGCCAAAAACATTCAGTACTTC. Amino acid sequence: CASSLRWDTLNLAKNIQYF.